This T cell receptor (beta chain) was recovered during a study of T cell repertoires in cytomegalovirus infection. Study background: Indicated by public TCR beta signatures were CMV infection and matching HLA type.

A single record per CDR3 protein comes from TCRdb applying MiXCR to the reads. This repertoire shows over 150,000 distinct CDR3 sequences, about a sixth found once; its top ten account for approximately 25%. The study, taken as a whole, reports: HLA-C-restricted CMV clonotypes gave the most frequent clonotype in two of eight donors. Cumulative public TCR beta family frequency identified carriers of CMV plus the relevant HLA.

On this clonotype itself: What it recognizes is unknown.

V shed 0 bases and J shed 4 bases, with 22 bases lying between them. Germline CDR1 LNHDA, CDR2 SQIVND (reference sequence). The CDR3 has 19 residues. The source of this sequence is a human donor in good health (CMV status not recorded). Some clones in this sample may be carry-over from other donors' samples. This chain connects TRBV19 to TRBJ2-1, with no clear D. The sample taken for sequencing was CD8+ T cells from PBMCs. The CDR3 sequence: CASSIDGVGSHDPYNEQFF. For the CDR3, the DNA is TGTGCCAGTAGTATAGATGGGGTGGGAAGCCACGACCCATACAATGAGCAGTTCTTC.